The T cell receptor (beta chain) under discussion was sequenced for a study of Tregs in tolerant kidney transplant recipients. Clones were sequenced by immunoSEQ multiplex PCR, and TCRdb holds only the in-frame ones, with some missing. Of around 61,000 clones listed, more than 70% are singletons. The V gene's germline CDR1 is SGHNT and CDR2 YENEEA. Germline trimming cut 1 base from V and 0 bases from J; bases unmatched to any gene: 9. The CDR3 contains 18 residues. The V gene is TRBV11-3, the J gene TRBJ1-1; 9 nucleotides agree with TRBD1. This TCR came from a human donor in good health. Sequencing used CD4+ T cells from blood. This chain's CDR3 is CASSLGTGVGDVNTEAFF. In DNA, the CDR3 is TGTGCCAGCAGCTTAGGGACAGGGGTCGGGGACGTGAACACTGAAGCTTTCTTT.